Presented here are 18 T cell receptor beta chains from one specimen sequenced in a study of cytomegalovirus exposure and HLA in healthy donors. Vbeta (60) and Jbeta (13) primers were used in the PCR. Assay: immunoSEQ multiplex PCR; the TCRdb copy retains only in-frame clones and omits some. The sample data list some 51,000 clones. The source material was PBMCs. The receptors derive from a man between 45 and 60 years old in good health and CMV-seropositive.

Points on this clone: At one boundary the junction diverges from the germline segment, which might be a read error. This rearrangement joins TRBV28 to TRBJ1-5, with 7 nucleotides matching TRBD1. Per germline, CDR1 MDHEN and CDR2 SYDVKM. CDR3 length: 14 amino acids. This chain's CDR3 is CASRRQGVNQHQHF. CDR3 DNA sequence: TGTGCCAGCAGAAGACAGGGAGTGAATCAGCACCAGCATTTT.

The rearrangement uses TRBV7-3 and TRBJ2-3; 7 bases line up with TRBD2. The CDR3 sequence is 15 residues long. Germline CDR1 and CDR2: SGHTA and FQGTGA. V dropped 5 bases and J dropped 6; count of bases not matched to a gene: 11. CDR3: CASSHSGPGRDTQYF. CDR3 nucleotides: TGTGCCAGCAGCCATAGCGGGCCCGGGAGGGATACGCAGTATTTT.

The J gene is TRBJ2-7, the V gene TRBV6-5; D is uncertain. The CDR3 is 14 amino acids. Per germline, CDR1 MNHEY and CDR2 SVGAGI. The germline V and J ends were trimmed by 6 bases and 2 bases, with 14 bases remaining between them. The CDR3 region has the DNA TGTGCCAGCAGGTACGACTCCACAACCTACGAGCAGTACTTC. Its protein product is CASRYDSTTYEQYF.

The rearrangement links TRBV2 to TRBJ1-1; 7 positions agree with TRBD1. This CDR3 spans 13 amino acids. V trimming: 6 bases; J trimming: 2 bases; junction bases outside the gene matches: 3. Germline-derived CDR1 and CDR2 are SNHLY and FYNNEI. The CDR3, as DNA: TGTGCCAGCAGCGACAGGGTTAACACTGAAGCTTTCTTT. Protein product: CASSDRVNTEAFF.

The chain couples TRBV19 to TRBJ1-6; TRBD1 agrees at 9 bases. The V gene's germline CDR1 is LNHDA and CDR2 SQIVND (reference sequence). The trim removed 5 bases at V and 7 bases at J, leaving 6 bases unmatched. The CDR3 sequence is 15 residues long. For the CDR3, the DNA is TGTGCCAGTAGTGTCGGGACAGGGAGGAATTCACCCCTCCACTTT. Protein: CASSVGTGRNSPLHF.

The J gene is TRBJ2-2, the V gene TRBV4-1; possible D gene TRBD1, 6 bases. The germline V and J ends were trimmed by 5 bases and 6 bases, with 19 bases remaining between them. Germline V gene sequence: CDR1 MGHRA, CDR2 YSYEKL. This CDR3 region has 16 residues. As DNA, the CDR3 is TGCGCCAGCAGCTTACAGGGAAACTTAGAATCCGGGGAGCTGTTTTTT. It yields the protein CASSLQGNLESGELFF.

The V and J genes are TRBV30 and TRBJ1-2; D uncertain. The CDR3 is 13 residues long. V shed 5 bases and J shed 4 bases, with 14 bases lying between them. Germline assignment: CDR1 GTSNPN and CDR2 SVGIG (reference sequence). DNA of the CDR3: TGTGCCTGGGGAGAAGGTACCCCCTATGGCTACACCTTC. Amino acids: CAWGEGTPYGYTF.

The rearrangement uses TRBV7-2 and TRBJ2-7, with 12 bases matching TRBD2. CDR3 length: 17 amino acids. J was trimmed by 4 bases and V by 4 bases; bases with no gene match: 11. CDR1 is SGHTA and CDR2 is FQGNSA in the germline V gene. CDR3 protein: CASSSQPSGRGRYEQYF. The CDR3 DNA is TGTGCCAGCAGCTCTCAGCCTAGCGGGAGGGGTCGGTACGAGCAGTACTTC.

The V gene is TRBV6-5, the J gene TRBJ2-7; 12 bases agree with TRBD2. The CDR3 is made up of 15 amino acids. V shed 5 bases and J 6 bases; nucleotides not matched to a gene: 8. Germline values: CDR1 MNHEY, CDR2 SVGAGI. CDR3 nucleotide sequence: TGTGCCAGCAGTGGGGCTAGCGGGAGGGGGGGCGAGCAGTACTTC. Its translation: CASSGASGRGGEQYF.

The chain joins TRBV4-1 to TRBJ1-5; 7 bases are a match to TRBD1. V shed 3 bases and J 3 bases; nucleotides not matched to a gene: 5. Germline loops: CDR1 MGHRA, CDR2 YSYEKL. This CDR3 contains 15 residues. CDR3 DNA: TGCGCCAGCAGCCATCAAGGGGGCGTCAATCAGCCCCAGCATTTT. It specifies CASSHQGGVNQPQHF.

The chain carries TRBV15 and TRBJ1-2; 10 bases are a match to TRBD1. There are 15 residues in the CDR3. From germline, CDR1 is LNHNV and CDR2 YYDKDF (reference sequence). V gave up 0 bases and J gave up 7 bases; unmatched junction bases: 5. Here the CDR3 DNA reads TGTGCCACCAGCAGAGATTTGGGGGACAGGGGTGGCTACACCTTC. It encodes CATSRDLGDRGGYTF.

The chain uses TRBV4-3 and TRBJ2-2; TRBD2 aligns across 8 bases. Per germline, CDR1 LGHNA and CDR2 YSLEER. V lost 6 bases to trimming and J lost 0 bases; unmatched junction nucleotides: 6. The CDR3 runs to 16 residues. In DNA, the CDR3 is TGCGCCAGCAGTCAGTCGGGAGGGCCGAACACCGGGGAGCTGTTTTTT. This encodes CASSQSGGPNTGELFF.

The chain has TRBV28 and TRBJ2-4; 12 nucleotides match TRBD2. Trimming removed 7 bases from V and 2 bases from J; junction bases left unmatched: 6. The CDR3 has 16 residues. Per the germline V gene, CDR1 is MDHEN and CDR2 is SYDVKM. The CDR3 reads CASTSSGGGTKNIQYF. CDR3 coding DNA: TGTGCCAGCACCTCTAGCGGGGGGGGAACCAAAAACATTCAGTACTTC.

The gene calls are TRBV25-1 and TRBJ2-1, with D perhaps TRBD1 (5 bases). Germline V CDR1 and CDR2: MGHDK, SYGVNS. V lost 5 bases and J 7 bases, leaving 21 bases between the germline ends. The CDR3 covers 16 residues. The DNA of the CDR3 is TGTGCCAGCAGTAAATTAAAAGGCGGCTCAGGGAATGAGCAGTTCTTC. It translates to CASSKLKGGSGNEQFF.

The genes are TRBV5-1 and TRBJ2-7; 9 nucleotides match TRBD1. CDR1 and CDR2 (germline): SGHRS, YFSETQ. The CDR3 runs 15 residues. The junction had 7 bases not matched to a gene; V was cut back by 4 bases and J by 2 bases. The DNA of the CDR3 is TGCGCCAGCAGCGCCGGGACAGGGTTCGCCTACGAGCAGTACTTC. Translation gives CASSAGTGFAYEQYF.

In DNA form, the CDR3 reads TGTGCCTGGAGTGTACAGACAGTTTATAGCAATCAGCCCCAGCATTTT. It specifies CAWSVQTVYSNQPQHF. The chain carries TRBV30 and TRBJ1-5; TRBD1 is a possible D gene (5 bases). Germline V gene sequence: CDR1 GTSNPN, CDR2 SVGIG (reference sequence). Trimming stripped 0 bases from V and 0 bases from J, with 12 bases between. This CDR3 comprises 16 residues. Using reference TRBV30 and TRBJ1-5 for the parts outside the CDR3, the full variable domain is SQTIHQWPATLVQPVGSPLSLECTVEGTSNPNLYWYRQAAGRGLQLLFYSVGIGQISSEVPQNLSASRPQDRQFILSSKKLLLSDSGFYLCAWSVQTVYSNQPQHFGDGTRLSIL.

V gene TRBV28 combines with J gene TRBJ1-5; 7 bases align to TRBD1. Trimming removed 6 bases from V and 0 bases from J; junction bases left unmatched: 11. The CDR3 is made up of 17 amino acids. Germline loops: CDR1 MDHEN, CDR2 SYDVKM. The CDR3 nucleotides are TGTGCCAGCAGAGAGGACAGGTGGGGCATTAGCAATCAGCCCCAGCATTTT. It specifies CASREDRWGISNQPQHF.

The chain is built from TRBV6-6 and TRBJ2-1; possibly TRBD1 for D (6 bases). Germline assignment: CDR1 MNHNY and CDR2 SVGAGI (reference sequence). Trimming pared 6 bases from V and 1 base from J, leaving 7 bases between. CDR3 length equals 13 residues. The CDR3 here is CASRDSSYNEQFF. CDR3 sequence (DNA): TGTGCCAGCAGGGACAGTTCCTACAATGAGCAGTTCTTC.